This T cell receptor (beta chain) comes out of a study of monozygotic twins with inflammatory bowel disease. Findings and limits, study-wide: Fewer clonotypes were shared with others by IBD patients than by healthy twins, especially with disease activity.

A remark on this clonotype: Antigen specificity is unknown.

TCRdb processed the 5' RACE reads again and assigns one entry to each CDR3 protein, with no DNA. The table counts about 380,000 distinct CDR3 sequences; approximately 2.4% lies in the top ten. The CDR3 extends over 12 amino acids. Germline loops: CDR1 MNHEY, CDR2 SMNVEV (reference sequence). The blood volume drawn from each donor was about 2.5 ml. This clonotype originated in a human donor with ulcerative colitis or Crohn's disease, or a healthy co-twin of an affected twin (not recorded which). The gene calls are TRBV27 and TRBJ2-7; TCRdb picks TRBD1, but there is no DNA to check that call. Sequences were obtained from blood. The CDR3 here is CASSQGSREQYF.